This TCR beta chain was sequenced for a study of CD8+CD57+ T cells in acquired aplastic anemia. Whole-study context: Average DNA yield from sorted CD4+ and CD8+ cells was approximately 3.2 ug.

Genomic DNA was employed as the template in profiling TCR beta VDJ and CDR3. TCRdb reprocessed the reads with MiXCR, giving one entry per CDR3 protein. The top ten clones hold around 8.8% of a sample with under 200,000 distinct CDR3 sequences, more than 45% of them seen once. Looked up from germline, CDR1 is MNHNY and CDR2 is SVGAGI (reference sequence). V lost 4 bases and J 1 base, leaving 19 bases between the germline ends. The length of the CDR3 is 17 residues. This clonotype was seen a handful of times. Its antigen is unknown. Findings and limits, study-wide: Comparison of patients with controls identified twenty-nine shared CD8+ CDR3 sequences.

Sequenced patients had shown CD8+CD57+ cell expansion by flow cytometry. Patients had not yet gotten any therapy when their blood was taken for sampling. This clonotype originated in a human donor with aplastic anemia. The chain couples TRBV6-6 to TRBJ1-2; D is perhaps TRBD1 (5 bases). Material for sequencing was sorted CD4+, CD8+, or CD8+CD57+ T cells (not recorded which) from PBMCs. The CDR3: CASSFRLTDVYNYGYTF. The CDR3 DNA sequence: TGTGCCAGCAGTTTCCGATTGACAGATGTTTATAACTATGGCTACACCTTC.